This TCR beta chain came from a study of cytomegalovirus exposure and HLA in healthy donors. 13 Jbeta primers and 60 Vbeta primers were used for the PCR. Using immunoSEQ multiplex PCR, the repertoire was profiled, and TCRdb retains in-frame clones only, with some absent. The sample shows 120,000 or so clones, 76% of them seen only once. This clone appeared once. Per the germline V gene, CDR1 is LGHNA and CDR2 is YSLEER. Between the trimmed V and J ends, which lost 1 base and 2 bases, there was a span of 9 bases. CDR3 size: 14 residues. The rearrangement uses TRBV4-3 and TRBJ2-7; weak D call: TRBD1 (5 bases). The TCR originated in a man younger than 45 in good health and CMV-seropositive. The sequenced sample consisted of PBMCs. CDR3 in amino acids: CASSQGAGTYEQYF. The CDR3 DNA sequence: TGCGCCAGCAGCCAAGGGGCAGGGACCTACGAGCAGTACTTC.